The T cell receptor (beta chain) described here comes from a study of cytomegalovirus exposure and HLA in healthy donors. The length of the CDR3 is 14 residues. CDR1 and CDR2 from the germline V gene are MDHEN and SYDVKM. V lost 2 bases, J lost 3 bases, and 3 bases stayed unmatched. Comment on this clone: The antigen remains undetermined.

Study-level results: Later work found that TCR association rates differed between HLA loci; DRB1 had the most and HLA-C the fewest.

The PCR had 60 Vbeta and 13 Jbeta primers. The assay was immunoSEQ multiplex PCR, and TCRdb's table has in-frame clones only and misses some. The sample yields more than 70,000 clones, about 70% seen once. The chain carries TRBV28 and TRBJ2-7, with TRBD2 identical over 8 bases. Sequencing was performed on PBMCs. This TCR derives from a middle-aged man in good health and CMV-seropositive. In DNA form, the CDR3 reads TGTGCCAGCAGTTTAGCGGGAGGAAACTACGAGCAGTACTTC. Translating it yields CASSLAGGNYEQYF.